This TCR beta chain was recorded in a study of T cells in Graves' hyperthyroidism and ophthalmopathy. Study in general: Peripheral blood was acquired at first diagnosis, ahead of any therapy whatsoever.

V was pared by 6 bases and J by 3 bases, with 15 bases between. Germline values: CDR1 SQVTM, CDR2 ANQGSEA. CDR3 length: 13 amino acids. This clonotype has just a few counts. Its antigen is unknown. Study-wide results and limits: Ophthalmopathy was model-predicted a median approximately 6.9 months pre-onset.

The source material, RNA transcripts, was used to amplify TCR beta CDR3 regions. The HTBI primer set was used in a first-round RT-PCR of the TCR CDR3. Each CDR3 protein is one row after TCRdb ran MiXCR on the multiplex PCR reads. The data show about 740,000 distinct CDR3 sequences, 11% to 15% seen once. Sequenced material: blood. V is TRBV29-1 and J is TRBJ2-7; perhaps TRBD2 as D (5 bases). This TCR came from a woman aged 18-30 years with Graves' hyperthyroidism. The CDR3 loop is CSVRVGGLYEQYF. In DNA form, the CDR3 reads TGCAGCGTCCGAGTTGGAGGACTCTACGAGCAGTACTTC.